Listed here are 14 T cell receptor beta chains from one sample, sequenced in a study of blood T cell repertoires in COVID-19 (dated by TCRdb to 2020 to 2022). The method was the immunoSEQ multiplex PCR assay. The clones in this table, taken by TCRdb from immuneACCESS, are in-frame only. Not every clone is retained; where verified, under half of the shortfall comes from an unresolved V gene, and the cause of the rest is unknown. The sample includes about 66,000 clones, with nearly 90% observed a single time. The ten largest account for approximately 1.5% of the sample. Sequenced material: peripheral blood. The receptors were gathered from a man in his 60s with acute or convalescent COVID-19.

This clone was picked up one time. The chain couples TRBV19 to TRBJ1-5, with 8 bases lining up with TRBD1. Per germline, CDR1 LNHDA and CDR2 SQIVND (reference sequence). The trim removed 6 bases at V and 6 bases at J, leaving 10 bases unmatched. The CDR3 is made up of 15 amino acids. The CDR3 DNA is TGTGCCAGTAGAGGAGACAGGGGAGTAACTCAGCCCCAGCATTTT. This encodes CASRGDRGVTQPQHF.

This clone was detected a few times. The chain joins TRBV4-2 to TRBJ2-4, with TRBD1 identical over 9 bases. The J segment lost 1 base and the V segment lost 4 bases, leaving 11 bases of the junction unmatched. This CDR3 is 18 amino acids long. Germline V gene sequence: CDR1 LGHNA, CDR2 YNFKEQ. DNA for the CDR3: TGTGCCAGCAGCCCACGGGACAGGGAGGGTAGGGCCAAAAACATTCAGTACTTC. It yields the protein CASSPRDREGRAKNIQYF.

Only one count was recorded for this clone. The chain has TRBV7-6 and TRBJ2-1; perhaps TRBD1 as D (6 bases). The V and J ends lost 2 bases and 7 bases respectively, with 15 bases between them. The CDR3 length is 15 residues. Per germline, CDR1 SGHVS and CDR2 FNYEAQ. CDR3 DNA sequence: TGTGCCAGCAGCTTAAACTTGGACAGTAAGAATGAGCAGTTCTTC. Its translation: CASSLNLDSKNEQFF.

This chain links TRBV6-6 with TRBJ2-6; weak D call: TRBD1 (5 bases). The ends were cut back, 5 bases at V and 5 bases at J, with 19 bases in the middle. CDR3 length: 17 amino acids. Germline lookup yields CDR1 MNHNY and CDR2 SVGAGI (reference sequence). This CDR3 is CASSPTEGQSRANVLTF. CDR3 coding DNA: TGTGCCAGCAGTCCAACCGAAGGACAATCTAGGGCCAACGTCCTGACTTTC.

The V call is TRBV5-1, the J call TRBJ2-7; 8 bases agree with TRBD2. CDR3 length equals 16 residues. The trim removed 0 bases at V and 7 bases at J, leaving 12 bases unmatched. CDR1 and CDR2 (germline): SGHRS, YFSETQ. The CDR3 sequence: CASSLGGTRFQGEQYF. CDR3 bases: TGCGCCAGCAGCTTGGGAGGGACTAGGTTCCAGGGGGAGCAGTACTTC.

The genes are TRBV29-1 and TRBJ2-1; perhaps TRBD1 as D (5 bases). The CDR3 runs 17 residues. V was cut by 3 bases and J by 6 bases, with 24 bases left in between. Germline loops: CDR1 SQVTM, CDR2 ANQGSEA. DNA for the CDR3: TGCAGCGTTGAGGGTTTCGTGGGCTCCGCAAGGGGCAATGAGCAGTTCTTC. Encoded protein: CSVEGFVGSARGNEQFF.

The chain has TRBV6-5 and TRBJ1-5, with 8 bases matching TRBD1. V trimming: 6 bases; J trimming: 7 bases; junction bases outside the gene matches: 5. The CDR3 contains 13 residues. Per the germline V gene, CDR1 is MNHEY and CDR2 is SVGAGI. The CDR3 sequence: CASRDRVGQPQHF. CDR3 sequence (DNA): TGTGCCAGCAGGGACAGGGTCGGACAGCCCCAGCATTTT.

This clone showed up just once. This chain connects TRBV6-1 to TRBJ2-1; D gene ambiguous. The germline gives CDR1 MNHNS, CDR2 SASEGT. The CDR3 has 11 residues. V was shortened by 3 bases and J by 7 bases, with 4 bases between the two germline ends. This chain's CDR3 is CASSELNEQFF. CDR3 nucleotides: TGTGCCAGCAGTGAGCTAAATGAGCAGTTCTTC.

The chain couples TRBV9 to TRBJ1-3; tentatively, D is TRBD1 (6 bases). V was clipped by 2 bases and J by 1 base, with 10 bases between them. Per germline, CDR1 SGDLS and CDR2 YYNGEE. CDR3 size: 15 residues. The CDR3, as DNA: TGTGCCAGCAGCGTGGAAGGGGGTTCTGGAAACACCATATATTTT. As protein: CASSVEGGSGNTIYF.

The chain joins TRBV12-3 or TRBV12-4 to TRBJ2-1; TRBD2 is a possible D gene (5 bases). V dropped 2 bases and J dropped 12 bases, with 14 bases sitting between them. The CDR3 sequence is 13 residues long. CDR3 DNA sequence: TGTGCCAGCAGTTTAACGGGGTACCGGGTGCAGTTCTTC. This translates into CASSLTGYRVQFF.

V usage is TRBV11-2 and J usage is TRBJ2-7; 8 bases line up with TRBD1. CDR1 SGHAT and CDR2 FQNNGV come from the germline V gene. The V and J ends lost 5 bases and 5 bases, in that order; junction bases with no gene match: 11. The length of the CDR3 is 15 residues. Written as DNA, the CDR3 is TGTGCCAGCAGCCCCTGGGACAGGAGGTTCCACGAGCAGTACTTC. Translating it yields CASSPWDRRFHEQYF.

The chain has TRBV29-1 and TRBJ1-1; D may be TRBD1 (5 bases). CDR3 length: 12 amino acids. V lost 7 bases and J lost 6, with 15 bases in between. Germline CDR1 is SQVTM and CDR2 is ANQGSEA. The DNA of the CDR3 is TGCAGCGCGTACCTCAGGGTCTCTGAAGCTTTCTTT. Translated, it gives CSAYLRVSEAFF.

The chain recombines TRBV5-1 with TRBJ1-3, with D unclear. This CDR3 contains 15 residues. Germline V gene lookup returns CDR1 SGHRS and CDR2 YFSETQ. The V and J ends lost 0 bases and 0 bases respectively, with 7 bases between them. The CDR3 reads CASSLAGRSGNTIYF. The CDR3 DNA follows: TGCGCCAGCAGCTTGGCAGGTCGCTCTGGAAACACCATATATTTT.

The chain employs TRBV29-1 and TRBJ2-2; 9 bases are shared with TRBD1. The J segment lost 4 bases and the V segment lost 4 bases, leaving 16 bases of the junction unmatched. The CDR3 is 18 amino acids. Germline V gene data show CDR1 as SQVTM and CDR2 as ANQGSEA. Here the CDR3 DNA reads TGCAGCGTTGTACTAGCGTGGCTTGGGACAGGGAGCACCGGGGAGCTGTTTTTT. It translates to CSVVLAWLGTGSTGELFF.